This TCR beta chain was documented in a study of CD8+CD57+ T cells in acquired aplastic anemia. About the research overall: Sorted CD4+ and CD8+ cells gave an average of 3.2 ug of DNA. General observations from the study: Between patients and controls, CD8+ Simpson's diversity did not vary significantly. Sharing between patients and controls was observed for twenty-nine CD8+ CDR3 sequences.

Template material for TCR beta VDJ and CDR3 profiling consisted of genomic DNA. TCRdb reanalysed the reads using MiXCR and keeps one entry per CDR3 protein. The repertoire holds 180,000 or so distinct CDR3 sequences, with 47% as singletons. Details on this clonotype: What it binds is unknown.

The authors sequenced patients whose flow cytometry had shown CD8+CD57+ cell expansion. There were no patients without severe acquired aplastic anemia. This receptor was taken from a human donor with aplastic anemia. Sequencing was done on a sample of sorted CD4+, CD8+, or CD8+CD57+ T cells (not recorded which) from PBMCs.

The CDR3 sequence is CASPPDGRDTQYF. DNA of the CDR3: TGTGCCAGCCCCCCCGACGGGAGAGATACGCAGTATTTT. The V and J genes are TRBV2 and TRBJ2-3, with D maybe TRBD2 (6 bases). With 8 bases removed from V and 5 bases from J, the gap between germline ends came to 14 bases. CDR1 SNHLY and CDR2 FYNNEI come from the germline V gene. The CDR3 extends over 13 amino acids.